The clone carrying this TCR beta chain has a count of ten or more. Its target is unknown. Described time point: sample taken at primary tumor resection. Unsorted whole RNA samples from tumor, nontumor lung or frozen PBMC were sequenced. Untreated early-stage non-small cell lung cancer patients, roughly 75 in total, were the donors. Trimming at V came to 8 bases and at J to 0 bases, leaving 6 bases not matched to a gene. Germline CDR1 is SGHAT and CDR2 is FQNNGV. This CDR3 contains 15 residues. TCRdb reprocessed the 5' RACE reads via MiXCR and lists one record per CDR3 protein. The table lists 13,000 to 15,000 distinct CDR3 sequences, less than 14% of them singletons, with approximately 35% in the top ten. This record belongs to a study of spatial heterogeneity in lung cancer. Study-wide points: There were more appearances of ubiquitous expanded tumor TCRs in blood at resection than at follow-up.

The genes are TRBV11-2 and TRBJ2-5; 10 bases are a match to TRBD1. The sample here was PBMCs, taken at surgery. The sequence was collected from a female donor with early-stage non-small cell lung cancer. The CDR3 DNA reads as TGTGCCAGCGGGGGGACAGGGGTGAACCAAGAGACCCAGTACTTC. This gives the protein CASGGTGVNQETQYF.